This is a list of T cell receptor beta chains from one sample in a study of blood T cell repertoires in COVID-19. The method was immunoSEQ multiplex PCR; TCRdb's version includes in-frame clones alone and lacks a portion of them. The sample has 150,000 to 200,000 clones; roughly 80% are singletons. Sequencing was performed on peripheral blood. The receptor source for this set is a man in his fifties or sixties with active or convalescent COVID-19. Both conserved end residues are part of each CDR3. D genes are given only for firm matches. Expanded clones get a size class; other rows say once, few or many, or leave the size out.

d_call: -; clone_size: -; j_call: TRBJ1-5; v_call: TRBV19; cdr3_nt: TGTGCCAGTAGTATCGGGGGGATGGGCAATCAGCCCCAGCATTTT; cdr3_aa: CASSIGGMGNQPQHF
d_call: -; clone_size: few; j_call: TRBJ2-7; v_call: TRBV5-6; cdr3_nt: TGTGCCAGCAGCTTGTCAGGAACCTACGAGCAGTACTTC; cdr3_aa: CASSLSGTYEQYF
d_call: TRBD2; clone_size: -; j_call: TRBJ2-1; v_call: TRBV5-1; cdr3_nt: TGCGCCAGCAGCTTGACTAGCGGGGGCCGGGGGAATGAGCAGTTCTTC; cdr3_aa: CASSLTSGGRGNEQFF
d_call: TRBD1; clone_size: -; j_call: TRBJ1-1; v_call: TRBV11-2; cdr3_nt: TGTGCCAGCAGCCTCGACAGGGTGAGCACTGAAGCTTTCTTT; cdr3_aa: CASSLDRVSTEAFF
d_call: TRBD2; clone_size: -; j_call: TRBJ2-2; v_call: TRBV7-2; cdr3_nt: TGTGCCAGCAGCTTAACAGCGGGAGACATCACCGGGGAGCTGTTTTTT; cdr3_aa: CASSLTAGDITGELFF
d_call: -; clone_size: -; j_call: TRBJ1-5; v_call: TRBV10-1; cdr3_nt: TGCGCCAGCAGTTTTCACTTGGGGGGGCGATCTCAGGATCAGCCCCAGCATTTT; cdr3_aa: CASSFHLGGRSQDQPQHF
d_call: TRBD1; clone_size: -; j_call: TRBJ2-7; v_call: TRBV28; cdr3_nt: TGTGCCAGCAGTCCCGGGCACCAGGGGGTCAACGAGCAGTACTTC; cdr3_aa: CASSPGHQGVNEQYF
d_call: TRBD2; clone_size: -; j_call: TRBJ2-1; v_call: TRBV5-1; cdr3_nt: TGCGCCAGCAGCTTGGAAGGGAGGACTAGCGTCAATGAGCAGTTCTTC; cdr3_aa: CASSLEGRTSVNEQFF
d_call: -; clone_size: -; j_call: TRBJ2-7; v_call: TRBV7-9; cdr3_nt: TGTGCCAGCAGCTTAGGGGAGGCATCCTACGAGCAGTACTTC; cdr3_aa: CASSLGEASYEQYF
d_call: -; clone_size: -; j_call: TRBJ2-3; v_call: TRBV29-1; cdr3_nt: TGCAGCGTTGGAAGGGGGGGAGACACAGATACGCAGTATTTT; cdr3_aa: CSVGRGGDTDTQYF